Listed below are T cell receptor beta chains from one sample, sequenced in a study of blood T cell repertoires in COVID-19. Profiled with immunoSEQ multiplex PCR; TCRdb holds only in-frame clones, not every one. The sample yields over 250,000 clones, 75% to 90% seen once. The sequencing sample was made of peripheral blood. These receptors were obtained from a man aged 45-65 years with acute or convalescent COVID-19. Both conserved end residues are part of each CDR3. The D gene is left open where the match is weak.

>TRBV5-5|TRBD1|TRBJ1-4
CASSVGTGVFEKLFF
>TRBV5-4|.|TRBJ1-1
CASSLYSREAFF
>TRBV5-6|TRBD1|TRBJ1-6
CASSPDRGRSPLHF
>TRBV6-4|.|TRBJ1-4
CASKGPNEKLFF
>TRBV5-4|.|TRBJ1-2
CASSPDIVANYGYTF
>TRBV6-5|.|TRBJ1-1
CASSYSTATEAFF
>TRBV5-6|.|TRBJ2-7
CASSVGRGYEQYF
>TRBV24-1|TRBD1|TRBJ2-1
CATSDGDRVNEQFF
>TRBV7-8|TRBD2|TRBJ2-1
CASSLLAGEQFF
>TRBV2|TRBD2|TRBJ2-5
CASSKLPGLAGFQETQYF
>TRBV18|TRBD2|TRBJ2-1
CASSPGLAGGSYNEQFF
>TRBV10-3|.|TRBJ2-7
CAISGPGSEQYF
>TRBV2|TRBD1|TRBJ1-2
CASSPGTGGGDYGYTF
>TRBV30|.|TRBJ1-6
CAWSAQGGSPLHF
>TRBV7-6|TRBD2|TRBJ2-5
CASSSLLAGLRETQYF
>TRBV5-1|TRBD1|TRBJ1-3
CASSPMGQFSGNTIYF
>TRBV18|.|TRBJ2-1
CASSPSQSQGANEQFF
>TRBV2|.|TRBJ1-4
CASSDGLIPTEKLFF
>TRBV5-5|.|TRBJ2-2
CASSPSGTGELFF
>TRBV19|.|TRBJ2-7
CASSIGAGDEQYF
>TRBV7-8|.|TRBJ2-5
CASSFSLFGGASETQYF
>TRBV21-1|.|TRBJ1-5
CASSKGGHPGRVMFFQPQHF
>TRBV7-6|TRBD2|TRBJ2-1
CASRSGGANSNEQFF
>TRBV11-2|.|TRBJ1-6
CASSSRTGGVPYNSPLHF
>TRBV5-1|.|TRBJ2-5
CASSLEPTYQETQYF
>TRBV5-1|TRBD2|TRBJ2-3
CASSLGGGSDTQYF
>TRBV5-1|TRBD1|TRBJ2-2
CASSRGQLNTGELFF
>TRBV5-1|.|TRBJ1-1
CASSWIERRNTEAFF
>TRBV6-5|TRBD1|TRBJ1-3
CASSYSWQGANTIYF
>TRBV7-2|.|TRBJ1-2
CASSRDTGYGYTF
>TRBV11-2|.|TRBJ2-1
CASSSSRGDEQFF
>TRBV12-5|TRBD1|TRBJ2-1
CASGPGTGAGHEQFF
>TRBV11-2|TRBD1|TRBJ1-2
CASSRRVGTEHYGYTF
>TRBV7-2|TRBD1|TRBJ1-2
CASSLTGYGYTF
>TRBV10-3|TRBD1|TRBJ1-4
CAIREQGKGEKLFF
>TRBV29-1|.|TRBJ1-2
CSGISGAGYTF
>TRBV7-9|TRBD1|TRBJ2-7
CAGRDSSYEQYF
>TRBV5-1|TRBD1|TRBJ1-2
CASSLAPTGEDYGYTF
>TRBV3-1/TRBV3-2|.|TRBJ1-1
CASRFGGETEAFF
>TRBV28|.|TRBJ1-5
CASSLTGQFQPQHF
>TRBV7-2|.|TRBJ2-2
CASSLTYAGPANTGELFF
>TRBV5-8|.|TRBJ1-6
CASSLAFGRSNSPLHF
>TRBV4-2|.|TRBJ2-1
CATSSQSGQHEQFF
>TRBV10-3|.|TRBJ2-3
CAISQTAPTDTQYF
>TRBV11-2|TRBD2|TRBJ2-7
CASSLAPGAGGEQYF
>TRBV11-2|.|TRBJ2-5
CASSSGLSAETQYF
>TRBV5-1|.|TRBJ2-7
CASSLGQGSYEQYF
>TRBV29-1|.|TRBJ2-7
CSVRTALSYEQYF
>TRBV12-5|.|TRBJ2-3
CASGLPFAGTEYSRGRYF
>TRBV7-3|TRBD1|TRBJ2-2
CASSPGTGDGELFF
>TRBV5-8|.|TRBJ1-1
CASSSLPEGDREEAFF
>TRBV27|.|TRBJ1-1
CASSLLAGVVFF
>TRBV6-6|.|TRBJ2-5
CASSYSRADLETQYF
>TRBV6-5|TRBD1|TRBJ2-1
CASSYLGTGSNEQFF
>TRBV19|.|TRBJ2-2
CASSIGGRELFF
>TRBV6-6|.|TRBJ1-6
CASSPTSSYNSPLHF
>TRBV20-1|.|TRBJ2-7
CSAKGRDEQYF
>TRBV7-8|.|TRBJ1-1
CASSLILDTEAFF
>TRBV5-4|.|TRBJ1-2
CASSSGTTANYGYTF